The 21 T cell receptor beta chains reported below all come from one sample, sequenced in a study of T cell responses to AZD1222 COVID-19 vaccine. The data were produced by immunoSEQ multiplex PCR, yet TCRdb's version contains in-frame clones alone and is incomplete. The data show about 140,000 clones, with roughly 88% seen just once and approximately 1.6% held by the top ten. The sequenced sample was peripheral blood, obtained 28 days after the second AZD1222 dose. Receptors were obtained from an adult who received the AZD1222 COVID-19 vaccine.

CDR3 loop: CASSVAGRGNNSPLHF. The CDR3, as DNA: TGTGCCAGCAGCGTAGCTGGGAGGGGAAATAATTCACCCCTCCACTTT. The V and J genes are TRBV9 and TRBJ1-6; tentatively, D is TRBD1 (5 bases). This CDR3 region has 16 residues. The V gene lost 0 bases and the J gene lost 5 bases, with 12 bases spanning the gap. Per germline, CDR1 SGDLS and CDR2 YYNGEE.

The CDR3 here is CASSVGLVLNEQYF. The CDR3 DNA follows: TGTGCCAGCAGCGTGGGACTAGTTTTAAACGAGCAGTACTTC. The gene calls are TRBV13 and TRBJ2-7, with 8 bases fitting TRBD2. J was trimmed by 5 bases and V by 5 bases; bases with no gene match: 8. Germline-derived CDR1 and CDR2 are PRHDT and FYEKMQ (reference sequence). The CDR3 loop spans 14 amino acids.

The chain is built from TRBV24-1 and TRBJ2-2, with D maybe TRBD2 (5 bases). CDR1 is KGHDR and CDR2 is SFDVKD in the germline V gene. V shed 9 bases and J shed 0 bases, with 7 bases lying between them. The length of the CDR3 is 13 residues. CDR3 amino acids: CATGLANTGELFF. The CDR3 DNA follows: TGTGCCACCGGACTTGCGAACACCGGGGAGCTGTTTTTT.

This chain links TRBV6-6 with TRBJ1-5; D is perhaps TRBD1 (6 bases). The CDR3 is 13 residues long. V lost 5 bases to trimming and J lost 4 bases, with 9 bases between them. Per the germline V gene, CDR1 is MNHNY and CDR2 is SVGAGI (reference sequence). The CDR3 spells CASSQQGNQPQHF. CDR3 nucleotides: TGTGCCAGCAGTCAACAGGGAAATCAGCCCCAGCATTTT.

The chain employs TRBV11-2 and TRBJ1-6; unclear D gene. This CDR3 spans 14 amino acids. From germline, CDR1 is SGHAT and CDR2 FQNNGV. The V gene lost 0 bases and the J gene lost 14 bases, with 14 bases spanning the gap. The CDR3: CASSLDSSTRALHF. As DNA, the CDR3 is TGTGCCAGCAGCTTAGATTCGTCTACCCGGGCCCTCCACTTT. Filled out from reference TRBV11-2 and TRBJ1-6, the complete variable domain reads EAGVAQSPRYKIIEKRQSVAFWCNPISGHATLYWYQQILGQGPKLLIQFQNNGVVDDSQLPKDRFSAERLKGVDSTLKIQPAKLEDSAVYLCASSLDSSTRALHFGNGTRLTVT.

The gene calls are TRBV10-3 and TRBJ1-1; possible D gene TRBD1, 5 bases. CDR3 length: 14 amino acids. Between the trimmed V and J ends, which lost 0 bases and 10 bases, there was a span of 15 bases. Germline V gives CDR1 ENHRY, CDR2 SYGVKD. CDR3 sequence reads: CAISESSGTRTAFF. The DNA for the CDR3 is TGTGCCATCAGTGAGTCATCGGGGACCAGGACAGCTTTCTTT.

The V and J genes are TRBV4-2 and TRBJ2-3; D is perhaps TRBD2 (6 bases). V dropped 0 bases and J dropped 4 bases, with 17 bases sitting between them. CDR1 is LGHNA and CDR2 is YNFKEQ in the germline V gene. This CDR3 has 17 residues. CDR3 loop: CASSQETRSSRADTQYF. In DNA form, the CDR3 reads TGTGCCAGCAGCCAAGAGACTAGGTCTTCGCGCGCAGATACGCAGTATTTT.

The chain has TRBV30 and TRBJ2-7; 7 positions match TRBD1. The V segment lost 2 bases and the J segment 7 bases; nucleotides outside the gene matches: 8. Germline CDR1 is GTSNPN and CDR2 is SVGIG (reference sequence). The CDR3 is 13 amino acids. The CDR3 loop reads CAWSKQGIGEQYV. The CDR3 nucleotides read TGTGCCTGGAGTAAACAGGGGATAGGGGAGCAGTACGTC.

The chain has TRBV28 and TRBJ1-1; D is undetermined. The length of the CDR3 is 11 residues. From germline, CDR1 is MDHEN and CDR2 SYDVKM. Trimming cost V 7 bases and J 2 bases, with 5 bases left between them. CDR3 coding DNA: TGTGCCAGCATCAGTAACACTGAAGCTTTCTTT. It yields the protein CASISNTEAFF.

The chain carries TRBV28 and TRBJ1-5; no definite D call. Germline values: CDR1 MDHEN, CDR2 SYDVKM. This CDR3 comprises 11 residues. Deletions cut 6 bases from V and 5 bases from J, with 5 bases between. The CDR3 spells CASSWDQPQHF. In nucleotides, the CDR3 is TGTGCCAGCAGCTGGGATCAGCCCCAGCATTTT.

V usage is TRBV6-2 or TRBV6-3 and J usage is TRBJ2-5; maybe TRBD2 (6 bases). Germline V gene sequence: CDR1 MNHEY, CDR2 SVGEGT. Trimming cost V 5 bases and J 2 bases, with 12 bases left between them. The CDR3 runs to 14 residues. CDR3 sequence (DNA): TGTGCCAGCAGTCCCTCGGCGGGACAAGAGACCCAGTACTTC. It specifies CASSPSAGQETQYF.

There are a few counts of this clone. The chain links TRBV2 to TRBJ2-1, with D perhaps given as TRBD1 or TRBD2 (6 bases each). Germline CDR1 reads SNHLY; CDR2 reads FYNNEI. Trimming took off 3 bases at V and 14 bases at J, with 17 bases between the two ends. This CDR3 comprises 13 residues. The CDR3 coding sequence is TGTGCCAGCAGTGAGGAGGGATCGCCAGGGGAGTTCTTC. Its protein is CASSEEGSPGEFF.

The chain's CDR3 is CATRKTTSYEQYF. The CDR3 nucleotides are TGTGCCACCAGGAAGACTACCTCCTACGAGCAGTACTTC. V and J are TRBV12-3 or TRBV12-4 and TRBJ2-7; possibly TRBD2 for D (5 bases). V was shortened by 10 bases and J by 0 bases, with 13 bases between the two germline ends. There are 13 residues in the CDR3.

The gene calls are TRBV29-1 and TRBJ2-7; D may match TRBD1 or TRBD2 (5 bases each). Germline lookup yields CDR1 SQVTM and CDR2 ANQGSEA. The V end lost 8 bases, the J end lost 2 bases, and 16 bases lay between the germline ends. This CDR3 comprises 13 residues. The CDR3 sequence is CSTAWDAAYEQYV. The CDR3 nucleotides are TGCAGCACCGCCTGGGACGCCGCCTACGAGCAGTACGTC.

The count of this clone is one. The rearrangement uses TRBV5-8 and TRBJ2-4, with a tentative D call TRBD1 (6 bases). Germline CDR1 is SGHTS and CDR2 is YDEGEE. Deletions cut 3 bases from V and 0 bases from J, with 13 bases between. The CDR3 has 16 amino acids. The CDR3 spells CASSSRTALAKNIQYF. CDR3 in DNA: TGTGCCAGCAGCTCCCGGACAGCTTTAGCCAAAAACATTCAGTACTTC.

The rearrangement links TRBV19 to TRBJ2-2; D not certain. The germline V gene has CDR1 LNHDA and CDR2 SQIVND (reference sequence). V lost 5 bases and J 0 bases, leaving 4 bases between the germline ends. CDR3 size: 13 residues. In nucleotides, the CDR3 is TGTGCCAGTAGTGCCGCGAACACCGGGGAGCTGTTTTTT. Protein sequence: CASSAANTGELFF.

The chain has TRBV27 and TRBJ2-1, with 10 bases lining up with TRBD2. Germline CDR1 is MNHEY and CDR2 is SMNVEV (reference sequence). V lost 6 bases to trimming and J lost 9 bases; unmatched junction nucleotides: 5. This CDR3 has 13 amino acids. CDR3 in DNA: TGTGCCAGCAGGGCCCTAGCGGGGGCTGAGCAGTTCTTC. Translating gives CASRALAGAEQFF.

V usage is TRBV4-1 and J usage is TRBJ1-2; 7 positions match TRBD1. V was clipped by 5 bases and J by 2 bases; unmatched bases: 11. CDR1 and CDR2 (germline): MGHRA, YSYEKL. This CDR3 has 16 residues. The CDR3: CASSFGTVRPNYGYTF. DNA of the CDR3: TGCGCCAGCAGCTTCGGGACAGTACGTCCCAACTATGGCTACACCTTC.

The CDR3 region has the DNA TGTGCCAGCAGGGAGACTAGCGGGAACACAGATACGCAGTATTTT. Translating it yields CASRETSGNTDTQYF. V gene TRBV6-5 combines with J gene TRBJ2-3, with 11 positions matching TRBD2. Germline lookup yields CDR1 MNHEY and CDR2 SVGAGI. The CDR3 is 15 amino acids. Losses at the gene ends were 6 bases for V and 2 bases for J; bases not matched to a gene: 4.

This chain links TRBV30 with TRBJ1-5; D possibly corresponds to TRBD1 (6 bases). Germline CDR1 and CDR2: GTSNPN and SVGIG (reference sequence). There are 14 residues in the CDR3. Trimming removed 5 bases from V and 3 bases from J, with 14 bases in between. CDR3 nucleotide sequence: TGTGCCTGGGGGCAGGGGTGGGACAATCAGCCCCAGCATTTT. Protein product: CAWGQGWDNQPQHF.

This chain joins TRBV5-5 and TRBJ1-2, with D possibly TRBD1 on 5 matching bases. V gave up 4 bases and J gave up 4 bases, with 14 bases separating them. The CDR3 is made up of 14 amino acids. Germline V CDR1 and CDR2: SGHKS, YYEKEE (reference sequence). Written as DNA, the CDR3 is TGTGCCAGCAGCCGGGACGTAGATCCCTATGGCTACACCTTC. Protein sequence: CASSRDVDPYGYTF.